This TCR beta chain derives from a study of Tregs in tolerant kidney transplant recipients (dated by TCRdb to between 2018 and 2021). Some background on the complete study: Before combined kidney and bone marrow transplantation, this study identified donor-specific regulatory T cells using TCRbeta sequencing and then followed those same cells after transplant.

For this clone: Its target antigen remains unknown. No base qualities exist here, and no much larger clone lies one base off it.

Transplants used related donors with nonmyeloablative bone marrow transplantation; mixed chimerism was transient in the human trials. Thawed PBMCs were FACS-sorted into unstimulated Tregs (CD4+CD25+CD127-), CD4+ non-Tregs (CD4+CD25-), CD4 cells and CD8 cells. Patients were 4 combined kidney and bone marrow transplant recipients from the ITN036ST trial, and only these trial subjects had samples available. Healthy control blood was processed to PBMCs by Ficoll density gradient and cryopreserved, and patient PBMCs were collected before and after transplant. As encoded in the germline V gene, CDR1 is SGHDN while CDR2 is FVKESK. The CDR3 starts with the cysteine, ends with the phenylalanine, and has 15 residues. Kept here is only the CDR3 DNA, which spans 45 bases and is read in frame from base 1. Unmatched junction bases come to 9, with V trimmed by 5 bases and J by 5 bases. The paper as a whole reports these results and caveats: The study was limited by small patient numbers, and the findings need validation in larger populations and under other immunosuppression protocols. Because the PCR primers were changed over time for some patients, nucleotide-level comparison could not be performed across the samples from those patients. In tolerant patients, donor-specific Tregs expanded more than Tregs overall, which suggests antigen-driven rather than nonspecific expansion. The most biologically relevant and donor-specific TCRbeta repertoire appeared to be identified by expanding Tregs with activated donor B cells. Although technical replication error seemed to be minimal, the question of biological reproducibility was not addressed directly.

For TCRbeta CDR3 sequencing, genomic DNA was extracted from sorted cells using the QIAGEN DNeasy Blood and Tissue Kit. High-throughput TCRbeta CDR3 sequencing, which included PCR amplification with bias correction and internal controls, was done commercially through immunoSEQ. Turning to the authors' computational methods: Unique productive TCRbeta sequences were defined by CDR3 nucleotide sequence where primers matched, otherwise by CDR3 amino acid sequence with Vbeta and Jbeta genes. As a correction for sorting error, sequences shared between sorted populations at a frequency ratio of 2:1 or less were discarded, and the remaining shared sequences were assigned to the higher population. Sequences were defined as donor-reactive when expanded at least 5-fold in CFSE-low cells versus unstimulated cells and present at a frequency of at least 0.01% in CFSE-low cells. Jensen-Shannon divergence, calculated on the top 100 TCRbeta sequences ranked by frequency, was used to quantify repertoire divergence. When a sample had multiple sequencing runs, each run was corrected for sorting error separately and the runs were then pooled. TCRdb took this table from immuneACCESS and kept in-frame rearrangements with V and J called. Such tables lack part of the clones; where checked against another copy, unresolved V genes explain under half of the gap, and the rest is unexplained. The DNA gave D and trimming, while V, J and clone size come from that table. Across this sample there are tens of thousands of clones, with under 95% seen only once. The ten largest clones take up roughly 1.7% of the sample.

The V and J segments used are TRBV14 and TRBJ2-7; 10 of the junction bases match TRBD2. The origin of this receptor is a human patient who received a combined kidney and bone marrow transplant. In transplant recipients, some T cells may be of donor rather than host origin. This specimen consisted of CD4+ T cells from blood (PBMCs), obtained 12 months after the transplant. The CDR3 region: CASSSVAGGVDEQYF. The DNA sequence reads TGTGCCAGCAGCTCTGTAGCGGGGGGCGTCGACGAGCAGTACTTC.